These 17 T cell receptor beta chains originate from one sample sequenced in a study of cytomegalovirus exposure and HLA in healthy donors. PCR amplification relied on 60 Vbeta primers (plus 13 Jbeta primers). Sequencing was performed with immunoSEQ multiplex PCR; in TCRdb, only in-frame clones are kept and a portion is missing. There are around 220,000 clones in the sample; over 65% occur only once, and about 16% lies in the top ten. Sequences were obtained from PBMCs. The origin of the receptors is a man in his forties in good health and CMV-seronegative.

The chain employs TRBV7-2 and TRBJ1-6; D possibly corresponds to TRBD1 (5 bases). Between the trimmed V and J ends, which lost 2 bases and 1 base, there was a span of 15 bases. Germline CDR1 is SGHTA and CDR2 is FQGNSA. CDR3 length: 18 amino acids. In nucleotides, the CDR3 is TGTGCCAGCAGCTTATTCGTGGGCCGGACATCCTATAATTCACCCCTCCACTTT. It yields the protein CASSLFVGRTSYNSPLHF. The variable domain in full, with the rest retrieved from reference TRBV7-2 and TRBJ1-6, is GAGVSQSPSNKVTEKGKDVELRCDPISGHTALYWYRQSLGQGLEFLIYFQGNSAPDKSGLPSDRFSAERTGGSVSTLTIQRTQQEDSAVYLCASSLFVGRTSYNSPLHFGNGTRLTVT.

This sequence joins TRBV7-3 and TRBJ2-1; the match to TRBD2 covers 11 bases. There are 16 residues in the CDR3. V lost 5 bases to trimming and J lost 3 bases; unmatched junction nucleotides: 6. Germline lookup yields CDR1 SGHTA and CDR2 FQGTGA. The CDR3 is CASSPLAGGLYNEQFF. The CDR3 coding sequence is TGTGCCAGCAGCCCCCTAGCGGGAGGTCTCTACAATGAGCAGTTCTTC.

The V call is TRBV5-6, the J call TRBJ1-1; 8 bases are a match to TRBD1. Per the germline V gene, CDR1 is SGHDT and CDR2 is YYEEEE. Trimming took 5 bases from V and 1 from J; bases not matched to a gene: 7. The CDR3 loop spans 15 amino acids. CDR3 in amino acids: CASRTHRGENTEAFF. CDR3 DNA sequence: TGTGCCAGCAGGACCCACAGGGGGGAGAACACTGAAGCTTTCTTT.

The rearrangement uses TRBV5-1 and TRBJ2-3; 7 nucleotides agree with TRBD2. Germline assignment: CDR1 SGHRS and CDR2 YFSETQ. The CDR3 runs 18 residues. Trimming took 0 bases from V and 4 from J; bases not matched to a gene: 14. The CDR3 loop reads CASSLANNRGRRPDTQYF. CDR3 sequence (DNA): TGCGCCAGCAGCTTGGCCAATAATCGCGGGAGACGGCCAGATACGCAGTATTTT.

The V gene is TRBV18, the J gene TRBJ2-1, with 8 positions matching TRBD1. Germline CDR1 is KGHSH and CDR2 is LQKENI. This CDR3 spans 16 amino acids. V shed 3 bases and J 3 bases; nucleotides not matched to a gene: 7. The CDR3, as DNA: TGTGCCAGCTCACCGCGACAGGGGCTAGACTACAATGAGCAGTTCTTC. This encodes CASSPRQGLDYNEQFF. Variable domain in full (rest from reference TRBV18 and TRBJ2-1): NAGVMQNPRHLVRRRGQEARLRCSPMKGHSHVYWYRQLPEEGLKFMVYLQKENIIDESGMPKERFSAEFPKEGPSILRIQQVVRGDSAAYFCASSPRQGLDYNEQFFGPGTRLTVL.

This chain links TRBV5-1 with TRBJ2-7; 8 bases agree with TRBD2. The length of the CDR3 is 14 residues. V dropped 3 bases and J dropped 5; count of bases not matched to a gene: 7. Germline V gene sequence: CDR1 SGHRS, CDR2 YFSETQ. CDR3 nucleotide sequence: TGCGCCAGCAGCTCCAGGACTAGCCGCGACGAGCAGTACTTC. It codes for CASSSRTSRDEQYF.

V usage is TRBV28 and J usage is TRBJ2-1; 7 bases are a match to TRBD2. Germline trimming cut 7 bases from V and 7 bases from J; bases unmatched to any gene: 10. Germline lookup yields CDR1 MDHEN and CDR2 SYDVKM. This CDR3 contains 14 residues. The CDR3 protein is CASTPAGSYNEQFF. The DNA of the CDR3 is TGTGCCAGCACCCCAGCGGGAAGTTATAATGAGCAGTTCTTC.

This rearrangement joins TRBV10-3 to TRBJ1-3; the D is unclear. The CDR3 runs to 17 residues. Germline V lookup: CDR1 ENHRY, CDR2 SYGVKD. The V end lost 1 base, the J end lost 0 bases, and 13 bases lay between the germline ends. The CDR3 region is CAISEFQAGTSGNTIYF. The CDR3 bases are TGTGCCATCAGTGAGTTCCAGGCAGGAACCTCTGGAAACACCATATATTTT.

The chain couples TRBV7-9 to TRBJ1-2; possible D gene TRBD1, 5 bases. Germline V gene data show CDR1 as SEHNR and CDR2 as FQNEAQ (reference sequence). The CDR3 loop spans 14 amino acids. Trimming pared 2 bases from V and 4 bases from J, leaving 11 bases between. The CDR3: CASSLRQPPYGYTF. The CDR3 region has the DNA TGTGCCAGCAGCTTACGACAGCCACCCTATGGCTACACCTTC.

This clone was seen more than once but under ten times. This chain links TRBV4-2 with TRBJ2-7, with D maybe TRBD1 (6 bases). CDR1 and CDR2 from the germline V gene are LGHNA and YNFKEQ. This CDR3 has 15 residues. Trimming took off 0 bases at V and 2 bases at J, with 11 bases between the two ends. The CDR3 nucleotides are TGTGCCAGCAGCCAAGAAAGTACAGGGACCTACGAGCAGTACTTC. As protein: CASSQESTGTYEQYF.

The sample holds a few counts of this clone. This chain connects TRBV5-1 to TRBJ2-2; TRBD1 agrees at 7 bases. The germline gives CDR1 SGHRS, CDR2 YFSETQ. There are 15 residues in the CDR3. The V segment lost 4 bases and the J segment 4 bases; nucleotides outside the gene matches: 7. In DNA, the CDR3 is TGCGCCAGCAGCCTTGATACAGGGGCCACCGGGGAGCTGTTTTTT. This sequence encodes CASSLDTGATGELFF.

This clone was detected once. CDR3 residues: CASSMGLAGEGGELFF. DNA of the CDR3: TGCGCCAGCAGCATGGGACTAGCGGGAGAAGGCGGGGAGCTGTTTTTT. The genes are TRBV5-1 and TRBJ2-2, with 14 bases fitting TRBD2. The CDR3 runs 16 residues. Germline loops: CDR1 SGHRS, CDR2 YFSETQ. V lost 4 bases, J lost 7 bases, and 6 bases stayed unmatched.

This clone was seen just once. The chain is built from TRBV28 and TRBJ1-2; 7 positions match TRBD1. Per germline, CDR1 MDHEN and CDR2 SYDVKM. The CDR3 covers 14 residues. V was pared by 6 bases and J by 4 bases, with 8 bases of the junction left unmatched. The CDR3, as DNA: TGTGCCAGCAGGAATACAGGGGTATTCTATGGCTACACCTTC. Translating it yields CASRNTGVFYGYTF.

This clone was observed once. The gene calls are TRBV28 and TRBJ1-4, with D maybe TRBD1 (6 bases). Germline CDR1 MDHEN, CDR2 SYDVKM. Trimming shortened V by 8 bases and J by 6 bases, and 13 bases separated the two germline ends. The CDR3 sequence is 13 residues long. CDR3 sequence: CASDGTNDEKLFF. The CDR3 nucleotides are TGTGCCAGCGACGGGACAAACGATGAAAAACTGTTTTTT. Full variable domain (missing parts from reference TRBV28 and TRBJ1-4): DVKVTQSSRYLVKRTGEKVFLECVQDMDHENMFWYRQDPGLGLRLIYFSYDVKMKEKGDIPEGYSVSREKKERFSLILESASTNQTSMYLCASDGTNDEKLFFGSGTQLSVL.

Worth noting for this clone: This same CDR3 is encoded by further DNA sequences in the sample. J is TRBJ2-1 and V is TRBV7-9, with D unresolved. The CDR3 is 13 residues long. The V and J ends lost 1 base and 2 bases respectively, with 3 bases between them. Per the germline V gene, CDR1 is SEHNR and CDR2 is FQNEAQ (reference sequence). CDR3 region: CASSLGAYNEQFF. CDR3 bases: TGTGCCAGCAGCTTAGGAGCCTACAATGAGCAGTTCTTC.

This clone was seen a handful of times. V and J are TRBV5-6 and TRBJ1-1, with D uncertain. The V and J ends lost 4 bases and 11 bases respectively, with 15 bases between them. The CDR3 has 12 amino acids. Germline CDR1 reads SGHDT; CDR2 reads YYEEEE. The DNA for the CDR3 is TGTGCCAGCAGCGCCGGCGGGGTAATGGCTTTCTTT. The encoded protein is CASSAGGVMAFF.

This clone was seen a handful of times. This sequence joins TRBV25-1 and TRBJ1-2, with D unclear. Germline V lookup: CDR1 MGHDK, CDR2 SYGVNS. The CDR3 contains 14 residues. V was pared by 6 bases and J by 3 bases, with 14 bases between. CDR3 DNA sequence: TGTGCCAGCAGCCGGACGGGGTTCGACTATGGCTACACCTTC. Its translation: CASSRTGFDYGYTF.